A selection of T cell receptor beta chains follows, all from one sample in a study of blood T cell repertoires in COVID-19. Some clones are missing from TCRdb's copy, which holds only in-frame ones; the method was immunoSEQ multiplex PCR. The sample includes some 180,000 clones, around nine tenths of them seen just once. Source material: peripheral blood. The receptors originated from a man aged 50 or older with COVID-19, enrolled during active disease. The CDR3 runs from the conserved cysteine through the conserved F or W. Each record gives: clone size, V gene, D gene, J gene, CDR3 DNA, CDR3 protein. The D gene is left open where the match is weak. Size is stated for part of the rows, as once, few or many counts, or as a class when the clone is expanded.

clone size: -; V gene: TRBV12-5; D gene: TRBD1; J gene: TRBJ1-1; CDR3 DNA: TGTGCTAGTGGTTTGGCCCCACCGGGACAGGGTTTTACTGAAGCTTTCTTT; CDR3 protein: CASGLAPPGQGFTEAFF
clone size: -; V gene: TRBV7-9; D gene: TRBD1; J gene: TRBJ2-3; CDR3 DNA: TGTGCCACCAAGAGGGGACAGGGCACAGATACGCAGTATTTT; CDR3 protein: CATKRGQGTDTQYF
clone size: -; V gene: TRBV11-2; D gene: TRBD2; J gene: TRBJ2-7; CDR3 DNA: TGTGCCAGCAGCTCCCCTCTTGGGGGGGTCTCCTACGAGCAGTACTTC; CDR3 protein: CASSSPLGGVSYEQYF
clone size: -; V gene: TRBV11-2; D gene: TRBD1; J gene: TRBJ2-4; CDR3 DNA: TGTGCCAGCAGCTTAGACCACAGGGGGCCCATTCAGTACTTC; CDR3 protein: CASSLDHRGPIQYF
clone size: -; V gene: TRBV6-5; D gene: -; J gene: TRBJ2-7; CDR3 DNA: TGTGCCAGCACCTTGGGGGGGGGCTCCCCCTACGAGCAGTACTTC; CDR3 protein: CASTLGGGSPYEQYF
clone size: -; V gene: TRBV5-1; D gene: TRBD1; J gene: TRBJ1-5; CDR3 DNA: TGCGCCAGCAGCGTAGGACAGGGGGAGCAGCCCCAGCATTTT; CDR3 protein: CASSVGQGEQPQHF
clone size: -; V gene: TRBV3-1/TRBV3-2; D gene: -; J gene: TRBJ1-4; CDR3 DNA: TGTGCCAGCAGCTCCAGTGCGGTGGGTGAAAAACTGTTTTTT; CDR3 protein: CASSSSAVGEKLFF
clone size: -; V gene: TRBV5-5; D gene: -; J gene: TRBJ1-2; CDR3 DNA: TGTGCCAGCAGCTTAGCGGCCGGGAGGACGGGTAACTATGGCTACACCTTC; CDR3 protein: CASSLAAGRTGNYGYTF
clone size: -; V gene: TRBV27; D gene: TRBD2; J gene: TRBJ2-7; CDR3 DNA: TGTGCCAGCAGTTTCCAGCGGGGGGGGTACGAGCAGTACTTC; CDR3 protein: CASSFQRGGYEQYF
clone size: once; V gene: TRBV18; D gene: TRBD1; J gene: TRBJ1-3; CDR3 DNA: TGTGCCAGCTCACCCACGGGACAGGGGGTATCTGGAAACACCATATATTTT; CDR3 protein: CASSPTGQGVSGNTIYF
clone size: -; V gene: TRBV5-4; D gene: -; J gene: TRBJ2-1; CDR3 DNA: TGTGCCAGCAGCTTTGGGGGGAGTGGCTCCTACAATGAGCAGTTCTTC; CDR3 protein: CASSFGGSGSYNEQFF
clone size: -; V gene: TRBV28; D gene: -; J gene: TRBJ2-7; CDR3 DNA: TGTGCCAGCAGCACCCCTAGATACGAGCAGTACTTC; CDR3 protein: CASSTPRYEQYF
clone size: -; V gene: TRBV6-1; D gene: TRBD1; J gene: TRBJ1-5; CDR3 DNA: TGTGCCAGCAGTGAAGCAGTCTGGGACAGCAACAATCAGCCCCAGCATTTT; CDR3 protein: CASSEAVWDSNNQPQHF
clone size: large; V gene: TRBV12-3/TRBV12-4; D gene: -; J gene: TRBJ2-7; CDR3 DNA: TGTGCCAGCAGTCTGGACACCTACGAGCAGTACTTC; CDR3 protein: CASSLDTYEQYF
clone size: -; V gene: TRBV7-9; D gene: -; J gene: TRBJ2-7; CDR3 DNA: TGTGCCAGCAGCTTAGGAGCAGAGGCCTACGAGCAGTACTTC; CDR3 protein: CASSLGAEAYEQYF
clone size: -; V gene: TRBV7-2; D gene: -; J gene: TRBJ2-7; CDR3 DNA: TGTGCCAGCAGCTCCGGCGGGGACTCAGGGAAGGGCGAGCAGTACTTC; CDR3 protein: CASSSGGDSGKGEQYF
clone size: once; V gene: TRBV19; D gene: -; J gene: TRBJ2-1; CDR3 DNA: TGTGCCAGTAGTATTATCCCCGGGAGGGGGCTCCACAATGAGCAGTTCTTC; CDR3 protein: CASSIIPGRGLHNEQFF
clone size: once; V gene: TRBV5-6; D gene: -; J gene: TRBJ1-4; CDR3 DNA: TGTGCCAGCAGCTTGGCCGGGCAGGGGAGGGCAACTAATGAAAAACTGTTTTTT; CDR3 protein: CASSLAGQGRATNEKLFF
clone size: -; V gene: TRBV18; D gene: TRBD2; J gene: TRBJ2-7; CDR3 DNA: TGTGCCAGCTCACCCCGCGTGGCTAGCGGGAGATACGAGCAGTACTTC; CDR3 protein: CASSPRVASGRYEQYF
clone size: -; V gene: TRBV3-1/TRBV3-2; D gene: TRBD2; J gene: TRBJ2-2; CDR3 DNA: TGTGCCAGCAGCGGACCGGGACTAGCGGGAGGAGGAGGTACCGGGGAGCTGTTTTTT; CDR3 protein: CASSGPGLAGGGGTGELFF
clone size: once; V gene: TRBV27; D gene: TRBD2; J gene: TRBJ2-7; CDR3 DNA: TGTGCCAGCGGGACTAGCGGGGGGCTTTACGAGCAGTACTTC; CDR3 protein: CASGTSGGLYEQYF
clone size: few; V gene: TRBV7-9; D gene: TRBD1; J gene: TRBJ2-1; CDR3 DNA: TGTGCCAGCAGCTTAGGTAGACAGGGGGTGGGCCGCAACAATGAGCAGTTCTTC; CDR3 protein: CASSLGRQGVGRNNEQFF
clone size: few; V gene: TRBV3-1/TRBV3-2; D gene: TRBD1; J gene: TRBJ1-2; CDR3 DNA: TGTGCCAGCAGCCGGGACAGGGACTATGGCTACACCTTC; CDR3 protein: CASSRDRDYGYTF
clone size: -; V gene: TRBV5-1; D gene: TRBD1; J gene: TRBJ2-3; CDR3 DNA: TGCGCCAGCAGCTTGGAGGGCAGAAAGGGGGCCACAGATACGCAGTATTTT; CDR3 protein: CASSLEGRKGATDTQYF
clone size: -; V gene: TRBV19; D gene: TRBD2; J gene: TRBJ2-7; CDR3 DNA: TGTGCCAGTAGGGCCGGGACTAGCGGGTACGAGCAGTACTTC; CDR3 protein: CASRAGTSGYEQYF
clone size: -; V gene: TRBV7-3; D gene: TRBD1; J gene: TRBJ2-7; CDR3 DNA: TGTGCCAGCAGCTTACGGGGACAGGGGACCTACGAGCAGTACTTC; CDR3 protein: CASSLRGQGTYEQYF
clone size: -; V gene: TRBV11-2; D gene: -; J gene: TRBJ2-2; CDR3 DNA: TGTGCCAGCAGCCATCGGACAGACTACACCGGGGAGCTGTTTTTT; CDR3 protein: CASSHRTDYTGELFF
clone size: -; V gene: TRBV6-5; D gene: TRBD1; J gene: TRBJ2-2; CDR3 DNA: TGTGCCAGCAGTTCCTCGACAGGGGGCAGCACCGGGGAGCTGTTTTTT; CDR3 protein: CASSSSTGGSTGELFF
clone size: -; V gene: TRBV5-4; D gene: TRBD1; J gene: TRBJ2-7; CDR3 DNA: TGTGCCAGCAGGTCCGGGACAGGGGTTTACGAGCAGTACTTC; CDR3 protein: CASRSGTGVYEQYF
clone size: once; V gene: TRBV7-3; D gene: TRBD2; J gene: TRBJ2-1; CDR3 DNA: TGTGCCAGCAGCCCCGGGACTAGCTACAATGAGCAGTTCTTC; CDR3 protein: CASSPGTSYNEQFF
clone size: -; V gene: TRBV7-2; D gene: TRBD1; J gene: TRBJ2-7; CDR3 DNA: TGTGCCAGCAGCTTAGTAGGGGGCCCAAACCTCTACGAGCAGTACTTC; CDR3 protein: CASSLVGGPNLYEQYF
clone size: many; V gene: TRBV3-1/TRBV3-2; D gene: TRBD1; J gene: TRBJ2-4; CDR3 DNA: TGTGCCAGCAGCCAAGTGGGGGTGCAGGGGGCAAGGGCCAAAAACATTCAGTACTTC; CDR3 protein: CASSQVGVQGARAKNIQYF
clone size: -; V gene: TRBV11-2; D gene: -; J gene: TRBJ2-1; CDR3 DNA: TGTGCCAGCAGCGAAACTAGCTCCTACAATGAGCAGTTCTTC; CDR3 protein: CASSETSSYNEQFF
clone size: few; V gene: TRBV9; D gene: -; J gene: TRBJ2-7; CDR3 DNA: TGTGCCAGCAGCGTAAGTCCCGGGTATGAGCAGTACTTC; CDR3 protein: CASSVSPGYEQYF
clone size: -; V gene: TRBV18; D gene: -; J gene: TRBJ1-1; CDR3 DNA: TGTGCCAGCTCACCAGAGGGCCGGGTGAACACTGAAGCTTTCTTT; CDR3 protein: CASSPEGRVNTEAFF
clone size: -; V gene: TRBV7-2; D gene: -; J gene: TRBJ2-1; CDR3 DNA: TGTGCCAGCAGCCATACCCGCCCTTTAGCAGTTGAGCAGTTCTTC; CDR3 protein: CASSHTRPLAVEQFF
clone size: -; V gene: TRBV5-4; D gene: -; J gene: TRBJ2-3; CDR3 DNA: TGTGCCAGCAGCCCCGGGATTACTACAGATACGCAGTATTTT; CDR3 protein: CASSPGITTDTQYF
clone size: -; V gene: TRBV6-5; D gene: -; J gene: TRBJ2-5; CDR3 DNA: TGTGCCAGCAGGCCTACAGGGTACCAAGAGACCCAGTACTTC; CDR3 protein: CASRPTGYQETQYF
clone size: few; V gene: TRBV12-3/TRBV12-4; D gene: TRBD1; J gene: TRBJ1-1; CDR3 DNA: TGTGCCAGCAGTCTCCCACAGGGGGCGGCTTTCTTT; CDR3 protein: CASSLPQGAAFF
clone size: -; V gene: TRBV10-3; D gene: -; J gene: TRBJ2-1; CDR3 DNA: TGTGCCATCAGTGCCGGGACTCCAATCGAGCAGTTCTTC; CDR3 protein: CAISAGTPIEQFF
clone size: -; V gene: TRBV2; D gene: -; J gene: TRBJ2-3; CDR3 DNA: TGTGCCAGCAAAAAGGAGACAGTCGGTCCCCGAGCGGATACGCAGTATTTT; CDR3 protein: CASKKETVGPRADTQYF
clone size: -; V gene: TRBV7-9; D gene: TRBD1; J gene: TRBJ2-1; CDR3 DNA: TGTGCCAGCAGCGTAGGACAGGAACAGCGACCCTTCCAGAACAATGAGCAGTTCTTC; CDR3 protein: CASSVGQEQRPFQNNEQFF
clone size: -; V gene: TRBV6-5; D gene: -; J gene: TRBJ2-7; CDR3 DNA: TGTGCCAGCAAGTGGCAGGGATCCTACGAGCAGTACTTC; CDR3 protein: CASKWQGSYEQYF
clone size: -; V gene: TRBV7-2; D gene: TRBD2; J gene: TRBJ2-1; CDR3 DNA: TGTGCCAGCAGCAAGACTAGCGGGGGAAACAATGAGCAGTTCTTC; CDR3 protein: CASSKTSGGNNEQFF
clone size: -; V gene: TRBV6-4; D gene: -; J gene: TRBJ2-7; CDR3 DNA: TGTGCCAGACGAGGGTACGAGCAGTACTTC; CDR3 protein: CARRGYEQYF
clone size: -; V gene: TRBV29-1; D gene: TRBD1; J gene: TRBJ2-3; CDR3 DNA: TGCAGCGTTGAATTGGGACAGGGCACAGATACGCAGTATTTT; CDR3 protein: CSVELGQGTDTQYF
clone size: few; V gene: TRBV5-6; D gene: TRBD1; J gene: TRBJ2-7; CDR3 DNA: TGTGCCAGCAGCTCCGGGACAGCTTCCTACGAGCAGTACTTC; CDR3 protein: CASSSGTASYEQYF
clone size: -; V gene: TRBV14; D gene: TRBD2; J gene: TRBJ2-1; CDR3 DNA: TGTGCCAGCAGCCGAGGGACTAGCGGGCTCTACAATGAGCAGTTCTTC; CDR3 protein: CASSRGTSGLYNEQFF
clone size: -; V gene: TRBV7-6; D gene: -; J gene: TRBJ2-7; CDR3 DNA: TGTGCCAGCAGCCCCGCTGTATTGAGGGGGTCAAAGCAGTACTTC; CDR3 protein: CASSPAVLRGSKQYF
clone size: few; V gene: TRBV28; D gene: -; J gene: TRBJ2-2; CDR3 DNA: TGTGCCAGCAAGGGGGCGAACACCGGGGAGCTGTTTTTT; CDR3 protein: CASKGANTGELFF
clone size: -; V gene: TRBV6-2/TRBV6-3; D gene: TRBD2; J gene: TRBJ2-3; CDR3 DNA: TGTGCCAGCAGCCAGATCTGGCTAGCGGGCACAGATACGCAGTATTTT; CDR3 protein: CASSQIWLAGTDTQYF
clone size: -; V gene: TRBV27; D gene: TRBD1; J gene: TRBJ1-4; CDR3 DNA: TGTGCCAGCAGTTTTCTTGTGGGGGGACAGGCAAAACTGTTTTTT; CDR3 protein: CASSFLVGGQAKLFF
clone size: -; V gene: TRBV19; D gene: -; J gene: TRBJ1-4; CDR3 DNA: TGTGCCAGTAGTCCATCTCGGGGTGAAAAACTGTTTTTT; CDR3 protein: CASSPSRGEKLFF
clone size: -; V gene: TRBV29-1; D gene: -; J gene: TRBJ2-7; CDR3 DNA: TGCAGCGTTGTTTTCAACTCCTACGAGCAGTACTTC; CDR3 protein: CSVVFNSYEQYF